The source of this T cell receptor (beta chain) is a study of T cells in Graves' hyperthyroidism and ophthalmopathy. Each 10 ml fresh peripheral blood draw supplied the PBMCs. Amplification targeted TCR beta CDR3 regions from RNA transcripts. Initially, a first-round RT-PCR of the TCR CDR3 employed the HTBI primer set. TCRdb re-called the multiplex PCR reads through MiXCR, storing one row per CDR3 protein. Of under 550,000 distinct CDR3 sequences listed, about 20% were seen once; the top ten hold about half. Trimming took off 2 bases at V and 2 bases at J, with 12 bases between the two ends. The CDR3 has 14 amino acids. Germline-derived CDR1 and CDR2 are GTSNPN and SVGIG (reference sequence). Only a few counts were recorded for this clonotype.

The genes are TRBV30 and TRBJ1-2; D is uncertain. The sample taken for sequencing was blood. The origin of this receptor is a man in his forties or fifties with Graves' ophthalmopathy. The CDR3 region is CAWSLPGPNYGYTF. The CDR3 DNA sequence: TGTGCCTGGAGTCTTCCGGGCCCCAACTATGGCTACACCTTC.